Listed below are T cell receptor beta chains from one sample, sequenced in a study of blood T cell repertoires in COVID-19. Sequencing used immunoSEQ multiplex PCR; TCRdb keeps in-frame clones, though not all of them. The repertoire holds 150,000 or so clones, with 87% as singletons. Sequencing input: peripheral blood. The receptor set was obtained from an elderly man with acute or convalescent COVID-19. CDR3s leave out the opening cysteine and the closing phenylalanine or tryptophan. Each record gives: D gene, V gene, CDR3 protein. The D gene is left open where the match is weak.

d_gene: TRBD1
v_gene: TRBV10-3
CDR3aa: ATAGGRDSNQPQH

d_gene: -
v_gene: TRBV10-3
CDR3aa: AIRPGTTTNEKLF

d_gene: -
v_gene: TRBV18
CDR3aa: ASSPRDTNNSPLH

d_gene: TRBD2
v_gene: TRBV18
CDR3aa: ASSPSGGTDTQY

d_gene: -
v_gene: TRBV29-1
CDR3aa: SVEARAGGAF

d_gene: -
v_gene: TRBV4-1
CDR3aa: ASSQGEAATAQPQH

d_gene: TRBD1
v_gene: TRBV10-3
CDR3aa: AISGGQGGNTEAF

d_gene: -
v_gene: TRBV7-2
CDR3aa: ASSSSGHQGFGNTIY

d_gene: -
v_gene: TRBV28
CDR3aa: ASSTTGIEAF

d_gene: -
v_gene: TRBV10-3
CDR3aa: AIRDTDYNEQF

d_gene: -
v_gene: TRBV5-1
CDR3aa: ASSLVAENYEQY

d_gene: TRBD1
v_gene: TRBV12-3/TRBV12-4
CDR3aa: ASSADRAAEAF

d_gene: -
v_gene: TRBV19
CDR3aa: ASSDRGRTGGYT

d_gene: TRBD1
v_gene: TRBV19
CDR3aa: ASSPTGVRSPLH

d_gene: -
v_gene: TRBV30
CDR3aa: AWSVAFSEKLF

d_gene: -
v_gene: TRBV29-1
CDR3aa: SAGGTDTQY

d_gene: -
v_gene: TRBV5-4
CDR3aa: ASSSHGGKSTEAF

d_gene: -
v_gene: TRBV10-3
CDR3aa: AISTGGRNQPQH

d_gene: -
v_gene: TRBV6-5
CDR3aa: ASMGAGSYSPLH

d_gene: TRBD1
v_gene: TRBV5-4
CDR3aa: ASSSGGNVGSYNEQF

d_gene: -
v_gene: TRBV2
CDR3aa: ASSERGLAIYEQY

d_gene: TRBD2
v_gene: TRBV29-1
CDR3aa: SVTGLAYNEQF

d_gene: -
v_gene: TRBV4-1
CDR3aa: ASSQDMVAGLEQF

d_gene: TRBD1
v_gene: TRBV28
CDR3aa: ASSSTPGQGSTEAF

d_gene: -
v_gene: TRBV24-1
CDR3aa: ATSDQQRGTDTQY

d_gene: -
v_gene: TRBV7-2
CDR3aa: ASSSGGSGANVLT

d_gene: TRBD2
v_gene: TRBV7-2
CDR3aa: ASSQTSAGELF

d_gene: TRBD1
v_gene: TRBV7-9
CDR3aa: ASSSIDRVRDNEQF

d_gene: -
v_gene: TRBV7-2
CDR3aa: ASSLEYLPGMTSNQPQH

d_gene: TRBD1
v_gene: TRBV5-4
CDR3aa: ASSSRQGGNGYT

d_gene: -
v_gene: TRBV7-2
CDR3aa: ASSLLHPGSPLH

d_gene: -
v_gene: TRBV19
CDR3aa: ASSIHSTGELF

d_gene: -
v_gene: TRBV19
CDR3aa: ASSIGPSLQETQY

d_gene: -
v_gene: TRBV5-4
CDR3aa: ASSTGGQRETQY

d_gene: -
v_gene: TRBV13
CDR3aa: ASSLRSETQY

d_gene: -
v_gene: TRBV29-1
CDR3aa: SVEGSGDEQF

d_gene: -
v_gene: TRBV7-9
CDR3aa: ASSKTGSTEAF

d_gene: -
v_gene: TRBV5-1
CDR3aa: ASSLAGQLNTEAF

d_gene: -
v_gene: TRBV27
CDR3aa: ASSLRQNTNYGYT

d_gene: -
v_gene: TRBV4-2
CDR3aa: ASSQDFNTRATNEKLF

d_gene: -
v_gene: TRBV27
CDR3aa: ASSLSTGKAF

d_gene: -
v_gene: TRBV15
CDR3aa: ATSRARGAYEQY

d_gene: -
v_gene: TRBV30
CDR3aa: ACTRPGELF

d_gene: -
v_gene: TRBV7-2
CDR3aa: ASSFAGSGRGETQY

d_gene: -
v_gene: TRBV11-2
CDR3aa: ASSLQQGAAETQY

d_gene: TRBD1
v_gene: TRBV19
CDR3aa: ASSIGRTGAVEAF

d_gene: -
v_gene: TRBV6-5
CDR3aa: ASSETVMWRETQY

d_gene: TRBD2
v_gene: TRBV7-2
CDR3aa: ASRPAGSGRDGANVLT

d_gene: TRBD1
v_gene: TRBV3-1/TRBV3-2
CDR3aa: ASSRQGMSQPQH

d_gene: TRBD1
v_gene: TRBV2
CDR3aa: ASSFRQGDAYT

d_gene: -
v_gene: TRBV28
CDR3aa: AAHRSNQPQH

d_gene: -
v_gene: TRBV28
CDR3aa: ASNSVLEQY